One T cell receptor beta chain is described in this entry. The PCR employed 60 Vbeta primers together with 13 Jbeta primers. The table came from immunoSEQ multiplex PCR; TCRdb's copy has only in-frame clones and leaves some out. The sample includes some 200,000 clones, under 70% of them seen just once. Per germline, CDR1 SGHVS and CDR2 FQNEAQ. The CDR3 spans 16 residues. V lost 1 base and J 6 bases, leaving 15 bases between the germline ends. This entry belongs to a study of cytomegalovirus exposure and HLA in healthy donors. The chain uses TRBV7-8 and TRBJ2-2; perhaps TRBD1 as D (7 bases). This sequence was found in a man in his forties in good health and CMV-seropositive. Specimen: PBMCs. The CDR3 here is CASSLEWRGQAGELFF. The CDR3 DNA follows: TGTGCCAGCAGCTTAGAATGGAGGGGGCAGGCCGGGGAGCTGTTTTTT.